Here is one T cell receptor beta chain with its context. Patients of the Seattle cohort, enrolled during active infection, were followed longitudinally. This sample is drawn from a study of blood T cell repertoires in COVID-19. Study background: Samples taken during acute and convalescent COVID-19 were collected in the United States, Italy and Spain. The analysed material was cDNA or gDNA that came from T cells, B-cell-depleted T cells, or PBMCs.

V lost 4 bases, J lost 3 bases, and 4 bases stayed unmatched. Germline assignment: CDR1 MNHEY and CDR2 SVGAGI. The CDR3 spans 14 residues. Authors' processing steps: Scientists estimated how many nucleated cells there were by amplifying reference gene primers. Only in-frame clones appear in the TCRdb table, and some are missing; sequencing was by immunoSEQ multiplex PCR. V, J and clone size were drawn from that table, and D and trimming were deduced from the DNA. The repertoire holds some 180,000 clones, with roughly 82% as singletons. This TCR was sampled from an older woman with COVID-19, enrolled during active disease. Sequences were obtained from peripheral blood. This sequence joins TRBV6-5 and TRBJ1-1; TRBD1 matches at 8 bases. In DNA, the CDR3 is TGTGCCAGCAGTTTCGGACAGGGTTACACTGAAGCTTTCTTT. Translating it yields CASSFGQGYTEAFF.